Here is one T cell receptor (beta chain) with its context. This entry comes from a study of blood T cell repertoires in COVID-19. Germline trimming cut 2 bases from V and 4 bases from J; bases unmatched to any gene: 1. The CDR3 has 14 residues. Germline V gene sequence: CDR1 LGHDT, CDR2 YNNKEL (reference sequence). Participants, 18 to 89 years old, spanned around 25 US areas. Cohort assignment relied on participant-reported clinical history. Libraries were prepared by immunoSEQ multiplex PCR; TCRdb keeps only in-frame clonotypes and omits some of them. The sample carries about 400,000 clones, roughly 89% recorded once.

The chain joins TRBV3-1 (or the pseudogene TRBV3-2) to TRBJ2-5; 10 bases agree with TRBD2. Source material: PBMCs or T cells enriched from blood (not recorded which). This clonotype was obtained from a woman aged 30 to 39 who had recovered from COVID-19. CDR3 DNA: TGTGCCAGCAGCCAATTAGCGGGAGGAGAGACCCAGTACTTC. This sequence encodes CASSQLAGGETQYF.